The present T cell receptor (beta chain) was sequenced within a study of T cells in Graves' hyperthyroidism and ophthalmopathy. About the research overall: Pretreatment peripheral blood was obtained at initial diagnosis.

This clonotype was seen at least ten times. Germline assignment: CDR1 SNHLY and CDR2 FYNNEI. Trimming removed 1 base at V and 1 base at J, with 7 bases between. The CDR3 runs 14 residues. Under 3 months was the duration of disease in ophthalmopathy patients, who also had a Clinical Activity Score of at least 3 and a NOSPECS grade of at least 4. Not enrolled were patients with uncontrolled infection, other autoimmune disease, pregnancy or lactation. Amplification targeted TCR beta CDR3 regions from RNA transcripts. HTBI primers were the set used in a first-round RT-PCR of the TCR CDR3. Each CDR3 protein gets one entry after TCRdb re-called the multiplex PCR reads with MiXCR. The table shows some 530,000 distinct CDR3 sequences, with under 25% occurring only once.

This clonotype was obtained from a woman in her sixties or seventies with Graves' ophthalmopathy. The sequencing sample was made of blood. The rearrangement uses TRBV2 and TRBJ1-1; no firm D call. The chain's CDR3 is CASSEVSRNTEAFF. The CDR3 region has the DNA TGTGCCAGCAGTGAAGTATCACGGAACACTGAAGCTTTCTTT.